The next 14 T cell receptor beta chains were all read from a single sample in a study of blood T cell repertoires in COVID-19. Sequencing was performed with immunoSEQ multiplex PCR; in TCRdb, only in-frame clones are kept and a portion is missing. This table holds 110,000 to 150,000 clones, around 81% found once. Sequencing was carried out using peripheral blood. These receptor sequences come from a woman in her forties or fifties with acute or convalescent COVID-19.

This chain connects TRBV27 to TRBJ1-2; 8 positions match TRBD1. Trimming at V came to 3 bases and at J to 6 bases, leaving 3 bases not matched to a gene. This CDR3 contains 13 residues. The germline V gene encodes CDR1 MNHEY and CDR2 SMNVEV (reference sequence). The CDR3 DNA sequence: TGTGCCAGCAGTTTGTCAGGGGGCCATGGCTACACCTTC. It codes for CASSLSGGHGYTF.

This chain uses TRBV4-1 with TRBJ1-1; D might be TRBD1 (5 bases). The V gene lost 1 base and the J gene lost 0 bases, with 9 bases spanning the gap. CDR1 is MGHRA and CDR2 is YSYEKL in the germline V gene. There are 15 residues in the CDR3. CDR3 DNA: TGCGCCAGCAGCCAAGGGGGGGGTCTGAACACTGAAGCTTTCTTT. Residues: CASSQGGGLNTEAFF.

The J gene is TRBJ2-5, the V gene TRBV19, with unresolved D. Germline V gene data show CDR1 as LNHDA and CDR2 as SQIVND (reference sequence). V lost 3 bases and J lost 3, with 8 bases in between. CDR3 size: 13 residues. CDR3 amino acids: CASSMGGEETQYF. Here the CDR3 DNA reads TGTGCCAGTAGTATGGGTGGAGAAGAGACCCAGTACTTC.

The chain employs TRBV28 and TRBJ2-7, with a possible D match to TRBD2 (5 bases). Germline lookup yields CDR1 MDHEN and CDR2 SYDVKM. This CDR3 spans 14 amino acids. With 2 bases removed from V and 5 bases from J, the gap between germline ends came to 13 bases. CDR3 nucleotides: TGTGCCAGCAGTTTACTCGGACTTTTGAACGAGCAGTACTTC. Protein sequence: CASSLLGLLNEQYF.

The sample holds a few counts of this clone. The chain employs TRBV2 and TRBJ2-1; tentatively, D is TRBD2 (7 bases). From germline, CDR1 is SNHLY and CDR2 FYNNEI. CDR3 length: 13 residues. Trimming removed 4 bases from V and 8 bases from J, with 12 bases in between. CDR3 nucleotides: TGTGCCAGCAGTGGAGGCGGGGGCTATGAGCAGTTCTTC. Protein: CASSGGGGYEQFF.

The chain uses TRBV28 and TRBJ2-1; maybe TRBD1 (6 bases). Germline loops: CDR1 MDHEN, CDR2 SYDVKM. Trimming pared 6 bases from V and 4 bases from J, leaving 16 bases between. This CDR3 has 15 residues. Here the CDR3 DNA reads TGTGCCAGCAGGGTGGGGGCCCTGCTTTACAATGAGCAGTTCTTC. It translates to CASRVGALLYNEQFF.

This clone turned up a few times. The chain couples TRBV4-2 to TRBJ1-6; weak D call: TRBD1 (5 bases). The length of the CDR3 is 17 residues. From germline, CDR1 is LGHNA and CDR2 YNFKEQ. V lost 2 bases, J lost 7 bases, and 18 bases lay in between. This CDR3 reads CASSQINTGEVNSPLHF. For the CDR3, the DNA is TGTGCCAGCAGCCAAATTAATACGGGGGAGGTGAATTCACCCCTCCACTTT.

This sequence joins TRBV10-3 and TRBJ2-3; 9 positions match TRBD1. Per germline, CDR1 ENHRY and CDR2 SYGVKD. J lost 2 bases, V lost 6 bases, and 3 bases had no gene match. The length of the CDR3 is 14 residues. The CDR3 is CAIRGTGSTDTQYF. Written as DNA, the CDR3 is TGTGCCATCAGGGGGACAGGGTCCACAGATACGCAGTATTTT.

This chain joins TRBV9 and TRBJ2-1; 10 bases fit TRBD2. Trimming cost V 1 base and J 6 bases; bases outside gene matches: 10. Germline V gives CDR1 SGDLS, CDR2 YYNGEE. The CDR3 runs to 17 residues. The CDR3 coding sequence is TGTGCCAGCAGCGTAAGGGAGCCTAGCGGGGGTGTCAATGAGCAGTTCTTC. It yields the protein CASSVREPSGGVNEQFF. The whole variable domain, remainder taken from reference TRBV9 and TRBJ2-1, is DSGVTQTPKHLITATGQRVTLRCSPRSGDLSVYWYQQSLDQGLQFLIQYYNGEERAKGNILERFSAQQFPDLHSELNLSSLELGDSALYFCASSVREPSGGVNEQFFGPGTRLTVL.

The J gene is TRBJ1-1, the V gene TRBV3-1 (or the pseudogene TRBV3-2); a possible D gene is TRBD1 (5 bases). This CDR3 region has 14 residues. Trimming removed 3 bases from V and 4 bases from J, with 12 bases in between. Germline V gene lookup returns CDR1 LGHDT and CDR2 YNNKEL (reference sequence). CDR3 DNA sequence: TGTGCCAGCAGCCACCAGGGTTCGAGCACTGAAGCTTTCTTT. Encoded protein: CASSHQGSSTEAFF.

This clone was found a few times. This chain joins TRBV24-1 and TRBJ1-5, with D maybe TRBD1 (5 bases). Germline lookup yields CDR1 KGHDR and CDR2 SFDVKD. This CDR3 has 16 amino acids. Trimming took 5 bases from V and 0 from J, leaving 13 bases between them. CDR3 bases: TGTGCCACCAGTGCCCGGACATCTGATAGCAATCAGCCCCAGCATTTT. Translated: CATSARTSDSNQPQHF.

The chain joins TRBV11-3 to TRBJ2-2; 8 bases align to TRBD2. The CDR3 is made up of 15 amino acids. Losses at the gene ends were 8 bases for V and 6 bases for J; bases not matched to a gene: 11. Germline V gene lookup returns CDR1 SGHNT and CDR2 YENEEA. Here the CDR3 DNA reads TGTGCCAGCTCTCCTTCCGGGACTAGGGCCGGGGAGCTGTTTTTT. It translates to CASSPSGTRAGELFF.

The chain combines TRBV5-6 with TRBJ2-3; TRBD2 matches 11 bases. The CDR3 spans 19 residues. Germline V gene lookup returns CDR1 SGHDT and CDR2 YYEEEE. V dropped 6 bases and J dropped 1; count of bases not matched to a gene: 16. In nucleotides, the CDR3 is TGTGCCAGCACCCTCGGGGTAGCGGGGGGGCGACGAGGCACAGATACGCAGTATTTT. Translated, it gives CASTLGVAGGRRGTDTQYF.

The rearrangement links TRBV5-1 to TRBJ2-2; the match to TRBD2 covers 14 bases. Germline CDR1 is SGHRS and CDR2 is YFSETQ. Trimming cost V 0 bases and J 4 bases; bases outside gene matches: 8. The CDR3 runs to 19 residues. CDR3 DNA sequence: TGCGCCAGCAGCTTGGCCAGGACTAGCGGGGGGCAGAGCACCGGGGAGCTGTTTTTT. As protein: CASSLARTSGGQSTGELFF.